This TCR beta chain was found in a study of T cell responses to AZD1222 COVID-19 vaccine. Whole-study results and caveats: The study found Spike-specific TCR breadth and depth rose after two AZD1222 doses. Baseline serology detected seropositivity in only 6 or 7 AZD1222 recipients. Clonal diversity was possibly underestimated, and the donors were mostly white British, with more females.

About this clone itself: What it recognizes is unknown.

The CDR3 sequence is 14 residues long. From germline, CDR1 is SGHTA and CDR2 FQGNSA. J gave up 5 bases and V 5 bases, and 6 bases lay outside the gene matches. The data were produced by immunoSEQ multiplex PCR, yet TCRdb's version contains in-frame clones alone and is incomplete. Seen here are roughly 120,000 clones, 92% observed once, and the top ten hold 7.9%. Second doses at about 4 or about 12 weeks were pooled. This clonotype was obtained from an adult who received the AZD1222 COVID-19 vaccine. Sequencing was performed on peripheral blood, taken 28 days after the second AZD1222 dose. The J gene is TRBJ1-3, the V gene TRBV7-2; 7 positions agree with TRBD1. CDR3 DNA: TGTGCCAGCAGCCTGGGGACAGCTAGAAACACCATATATTTT. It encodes CASSLGTARNTIYF.